This T cell receptor beta chain came from a study of regulatory T cells in long-lasting Graves disease. Points from the study as a whole: Persistent cases favored TRBV28, TRBJ1-2 and TRBJ2-5. The TCR repertoire of persistent Graves' patients was less diverse than that of newly diagnosed ones.

Time point: newly diagnosed GD, antithyroid drugs for less than 3 months. From PBMCs, RNA was extracted and then used to make the TCR library. V was pared by 7 bases and J by 5 bases, with 18 bases between. The CDR3 is 15 amino acids. Germline values: CDR1 SGHAT, CDR2 FQDESV (reference sequence). This clonotype has a count of ten or more. The antigen is undetermined. In building TCR beta libraries, iRepertoire HTBI primers were used together with Arm-PCR of CDR3 regions. TCRdb called the multiplex PCR reads again in MiXCR, with one record for every CDR3 protein. Here the sample spans some 490,000 distinct CDR3 sequences, around 12% being singletons. Another study also made use of these data, one on T cells in Graves' hyperthyroidism and ophthalmopathy. That report adds: If no ophthalmopathy progression occurred within 18 months, Graves' hyperthyroidism was stable.

The chain combines TRBV11-1 with TRBJ2-1; no reliable D call. This receptor was obtained from a woman in her thirties with Graves disease. Specimen: peripheral blood mononuclear cells (PBMCs), collected at new diagnosis, from a patient treated with antithyroid drugs. In nucleotides, the CDR3 is TGTGCCAGCAAATCATGGAGCTCCCGAGACAATGAGCAGTTCTTC. This encodes CASKSWSSRDNEQFF.